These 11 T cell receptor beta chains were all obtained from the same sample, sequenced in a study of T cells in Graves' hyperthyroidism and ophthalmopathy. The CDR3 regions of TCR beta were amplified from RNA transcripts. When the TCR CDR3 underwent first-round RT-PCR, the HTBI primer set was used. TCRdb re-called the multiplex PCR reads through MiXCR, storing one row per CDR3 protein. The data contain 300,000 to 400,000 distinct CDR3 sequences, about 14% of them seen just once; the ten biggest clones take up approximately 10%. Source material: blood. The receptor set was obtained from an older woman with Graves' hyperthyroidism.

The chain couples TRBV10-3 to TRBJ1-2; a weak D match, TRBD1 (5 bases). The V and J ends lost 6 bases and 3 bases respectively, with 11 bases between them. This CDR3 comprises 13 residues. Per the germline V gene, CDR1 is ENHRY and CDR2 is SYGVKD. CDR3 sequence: CAIRQDGYYGYTF. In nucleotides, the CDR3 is TGTGCCATCAGACAGGACGGATACTATGGCTACACCTTC.

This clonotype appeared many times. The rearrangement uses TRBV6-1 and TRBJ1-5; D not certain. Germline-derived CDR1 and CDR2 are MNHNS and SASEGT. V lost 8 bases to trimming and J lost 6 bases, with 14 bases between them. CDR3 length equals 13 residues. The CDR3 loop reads CASVVNRGQPQHF. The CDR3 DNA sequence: TGTGCCAGCGTGGTGAACCGGGGTCAGCCCCAGCATTTT.

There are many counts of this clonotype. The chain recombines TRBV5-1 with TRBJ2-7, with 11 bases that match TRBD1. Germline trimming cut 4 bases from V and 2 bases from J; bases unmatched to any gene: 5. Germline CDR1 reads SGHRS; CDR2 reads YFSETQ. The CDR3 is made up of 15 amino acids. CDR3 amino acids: CASSPGQGATYEQYF. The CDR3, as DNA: TGCGCCAGCAGCCCCGGACAGGGGGCTACCTACGAGCAGTACTTC. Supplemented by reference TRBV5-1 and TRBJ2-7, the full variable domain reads KAGVTQTPRYLIKTRGQQVTLSCSPISGHRSVSWYQQTPGQGLQFLFEYFSETQRNKGNFPGRFSGRQFSNSRSEMNVSTLELGDSALYLCASSPGQGATYEQYFGPGTRLTVT.

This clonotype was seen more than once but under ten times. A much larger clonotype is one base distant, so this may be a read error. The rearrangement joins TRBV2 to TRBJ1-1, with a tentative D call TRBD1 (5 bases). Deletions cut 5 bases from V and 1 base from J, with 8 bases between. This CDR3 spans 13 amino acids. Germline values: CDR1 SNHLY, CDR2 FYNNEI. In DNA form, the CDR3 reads TGTGCCAGCAGTAAGGACAAGAACACTGAAGCTTTCTTT. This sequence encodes CASSKDKNTEAFF.

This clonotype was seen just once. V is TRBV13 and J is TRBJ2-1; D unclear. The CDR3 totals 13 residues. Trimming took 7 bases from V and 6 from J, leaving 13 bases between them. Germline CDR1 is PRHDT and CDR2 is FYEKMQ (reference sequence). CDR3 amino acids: CASNFGPGNEQFF. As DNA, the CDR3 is TGTGCCAGCAATTTCGGACCCGGCAATGAGCAGTTCTTC.

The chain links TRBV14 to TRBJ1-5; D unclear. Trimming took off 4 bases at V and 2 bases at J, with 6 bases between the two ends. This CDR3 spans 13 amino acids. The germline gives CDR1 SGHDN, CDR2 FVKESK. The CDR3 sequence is CASSLYGNQPQHF. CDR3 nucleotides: TGTGCCAGCAGCCTATACGGCAATCAGCCCCAGCATTTT.

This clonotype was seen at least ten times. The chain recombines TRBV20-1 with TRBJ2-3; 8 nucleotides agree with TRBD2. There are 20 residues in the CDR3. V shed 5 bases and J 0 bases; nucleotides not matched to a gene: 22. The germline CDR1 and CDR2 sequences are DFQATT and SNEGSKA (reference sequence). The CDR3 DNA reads TGCAGTGCTTCGGGATTACTAGCGGCCCAGGCCGCTTCTAGCACAGATACGCAGTATTTT. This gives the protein CSASGLLAAQAASSTDTQYF.

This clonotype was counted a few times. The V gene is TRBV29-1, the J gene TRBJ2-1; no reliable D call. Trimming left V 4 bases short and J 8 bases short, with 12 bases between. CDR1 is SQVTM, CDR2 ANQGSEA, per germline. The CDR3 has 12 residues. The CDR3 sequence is CSVAKRVDEQFF. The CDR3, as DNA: TGCAGCGTTGCGAAAAGGGTCGATGAGCAGTTCTTC.

The CDR3 spells CASSIGTGGSRQPQHF. In nucleotides, the CDR3 is TGTGCCAGCAGCATAGGGACAGGGGGCTCGCGGCAGCCCCAGCATTTT. The V call is TRBV7-2, the J call TRBJ1-5; 12 bases are shared with TRBD1. Losses at the gene ends were 5 bases for V and 7 bases for J; bases not matched to a gene: 9. Looked up from germline, CDR1 is SGHTA and CDR2 is FQGNSA. The CDR3 length is 16 residues.

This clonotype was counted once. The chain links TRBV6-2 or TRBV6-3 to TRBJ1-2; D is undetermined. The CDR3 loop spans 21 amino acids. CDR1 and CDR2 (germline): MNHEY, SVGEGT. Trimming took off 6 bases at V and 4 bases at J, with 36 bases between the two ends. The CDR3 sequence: CASRTNRTIPILVRIAYGYTF. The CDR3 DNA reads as TGTGCCAGCAGGACTAACCGAACAATTCCTATTTTAGTCCGGATCGCCTATGGCTACACCTTC.

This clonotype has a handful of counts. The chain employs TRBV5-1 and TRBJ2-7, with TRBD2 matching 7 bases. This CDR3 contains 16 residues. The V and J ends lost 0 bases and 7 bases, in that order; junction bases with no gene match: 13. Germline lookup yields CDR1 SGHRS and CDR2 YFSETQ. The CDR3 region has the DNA TGCGCCAGCAGCTTGGCGGGCGGGAGTGAGTACGGGGAGCAGTACTTC. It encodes CASSLAGGSEYGEQYF.